What follows are 6 T cell receptor beta chains derived from one specimen sequenced in a study of T cell repertoires in cytomegalovirus infection. TCRdb redid the calling of the reads with MiXCR, one entry per CDR3 protein. The data show hundreds of thousands of distinct CDR3 sequences, approximately 9.5% seen once. The sequenced material came from PBMCs. These receptors came from a human donor in good health (CMV status not recorded). Some clones in this sample may be carry-over from other donors' samples.

The chain carries TRBV10-3 and TRBJ1-2; 12 bases align to TRBD1. The CDR3 totals 15 residues. Germline CDR1 reads ENHRY; CDR2 reads SYGVKD. Trimming removed 0 bases from V and 7 bases from J; junction bases left unmatched: 3. The CDR3: CAISESRDRGPGYTF. CDR3 coding DNA: TGTGCCATCAGTGAGTCCCGGGACAGGGGGCCTGGCTACACCTTC.

This clonotype was seen repeatedly, ten times or more. The chain couples TRBV15 to TRBJ1-3, with TRBD1 as a possible D gene (6 bases). The V end was cut by 0 bases, the J end by 4 bases, with 10 bases between. Germline V gene sequence: CDR1 LNHNV, CDR2 YYDKDF (reference sequence). The CDR3 sequence is 15 residues long. CDR3 protein: CATSRDTGFGNTIYF. The CDR3 nucleotides read TGTGCCACCAGCAGAGACACAGGGTTCGGAAACACCATATATTTT. Full variable domain (rest looked up from reference TRBV15 and TRBJ1-3): DAMVIQNPRYQVTQFGKPVTLSCSQTLNHNVMYWYQQKSSQAPKLLFHYYDKDFNNEADTPDNFQSRRPNTSFCFLDIRSPGLGDTAMYLCATSRDTGFGNTIYFGEGSWLTVV.

This clonotype was recorded a few times. The V gene is TRBV5-6, the J gene TRBJ2-5; TRBD1 aligns across 7 bases. V shed 4 bases and J 4 bases; nucleotides not matched to a gene: 10. The germline gives CDR1 SGHDT, CDR2 YYEEEE. The CDR3 runs 15 residues. The CDR3 loop is CASSNDRERGETQYF. The CDR3 DNA reads TGTGCCAGCAGCAATGACAGGGAGAGGGGAGAGACCCAGTACTTC.

The chain couples TRBV9 to TRBJ2-1, with TRBD1 matching 8 bases. With V trimmed by 2 bases and J by 5 bases, 6 bases remained unmatched. The germline V gene encodes CDR1 SGDLS and CDR2 YYNGEE. The CDR3 has 15 residues. The CDR3 loop reads CASSVQGAADNEQFF. DNA of the CDR3: TGTGCCAGCAGCGTGCAGGGGGCTGCGGACAATGAGCAGTTCTTC.

V usage is TRBV6-6 and J usage is TRBJ2-5, with 9 bases fitting TRBD1. Germline V gives CDR1 MNHNY, CDR2 SVGAGI (reference sequence). J lost 1 base, V lost 6 bases, and 6 bases had no gene match. CDR3 length equals 15 residues. The CDR3 here is CASSWGQGIQETQYF. CDR3 coding DNA: TGTGCCAGCAGCTGGGGACAGGGTATCCAAGAGACCCAGTACTTC.

J is TRBJ2-7 and V is TRBV5-3, with 13 bases fitting TRBD2. TRBV5-3 is marked as an open reading frame, function uncertain. The CDR3 length is 18 residues. The V and J ends lost 8 bases and 6 bases, in that order; junction bases with no gene match: 20. The CDR3 nucleotides are TGTGCCAGCAGCGGCATCAACCCGGGACTAGCGGGGACTAGCGAGCAGTACTTC. Amino acid sequence: CASSGINPGLAGTSEQYF.